What follows are 14 T cell receptor beta chains derived from one specimen sequenced in a study of T-cell reconstitution after alpha-beta-depleted transplantation in children (dated by TCRdb to the mid-2010s). In light of the paper, this sample's treatment or condition label describes: allogeneic hematopoietic cell transplantation with graft depleted of TCRalphabeta T cells and CD19 B cells. Receptor amplification or capture employed PCR. This sample was sequenced with an Illumina HiSeq 2500. To normalize quantification of the TCRbeta repertoire, the TCR libraries were built with molecular barcoding that relied on unique molecular identifiers. TCRdb's own reprocessing of the public reads used fastp at Q25 and MiXCR and kept productive beta chains. CDR3 protein duplicates are merged, each entry listing the most common genes and DNA. This sample gives around 500,000 distinct CDR3 sequences in total; under 25% of them show up just once. Clones ranked in the top ten supply 12% to 15% of the sample.

This specimen was PBMCs, mostly from graft donor cells, taken 360 days after TCRalphabeta/CD19-depleted stem cell transplant. These receptors were obtained from a boy younger than two who had a stem cell transplant for acute myeloid leukemia, so the T cells may come from the graft donor.

This clonotype was seen once. The V gene is TRBV9, the J gene TRBJ2-2; D is unresolved. V was cut by 2 bases and J by 1 base, with 6 bases left in between. CDR3 length equals 14 residues. Germline lookup yields CDR1 SGDLS and CDR2 YYNGEE. The CDR3 sequence: CASSVQGNTGELFF. DNA for the CDR3: TGTGCCAGCAGCGTTCAAGGGAACACCGGGGAGCTGTTTTTT.

This clonotype was counted only a few times. The chain joins TRBV7-9 to TRBJ1-5; maybe TRBD1 (6 bases). The ends were cut back, 1 base at V and 5 bases at J, with 9 bases in the middle. Germline V CDR1 and CDR2: SEHNR, FQNEAQ (reference sequence). CDR3 length: 14 amino acids. The CDR3 DNA reads TGTGCCAGCAGCTTAGAAGGGGGGCATCAGCCCCAGCATTTT. Translated: CASSLEGGHQPQHF. Supplemented by reference TRBV7-9 and TRBJ1-5, the full variable domain reads DTGVSQNPRHKITKRGQNVTFRCDPISEHNRLYWYRQTLGQGPEFLTYFQNEAQLEKSRLLSDRFSAERPKGSFSTLEIQRTEQGDSAMYLCASSLEGGHQPQHFGDGTRLSIL.

This clonotype showed up just a few times. The chain carries TRBV20-1 and TRBJ2-7; 8 bases fit TRBD1. CDR1 and CDR2 from the germline V gene are DFQATT and SNEGSKA (reference sequence). CDR3 length: 14 amino acids. Here the CDR3 DNA reads TGTGTCTTGGACAGGGAGAAAATGTCCTACGAGCAGTACGTC. Protein product: CVLDREKMSYEQYV.

In its sample, this clonotype was seen a few times. V usage is TRBV12-3 or TRBV12-4 and J usage is TRBJ1-1; 7 nucleotides match TRBD1. Trimming took 7 bases from V and 1 from J; bases not matched to a gene: 9. This CDR3 spans 15 amino acids. The CDR3 region is CASNRQGRANTEAFF. The CDR3 DNA reads as TGTGCCAGCAACCGACAGGGTCGGGCGAACACTGAAGCTTTCTTT.

This chain links TRBV4-2 with TRBJ2-2; 9 bases line up with TRBD1. Germline assignment: CDR1 LGHNA and CDR2 YNFKEQ. V was clipped by 3 bases and J by 8 bases; unmatched bases: 4. The CDR3 spans 14 residues. As DNA, the CDR3 is TGTGCCAGCAGCCACACAGGGGGCTCAGGGGAGCTGTTTTTT. Encoded protein: CASSHTGGSGELFF.

This clonotype was seen many times. The V and J genes are TRBV7-9 and TRBJ2-7; TRBD1 matches 7 bases. Germline V gene data show CDR1 as SEHNR and CDR2 as FQNEAQ (reference sequence). The CDR3 covers 12 residues. V lost 5 bases and J lost 6; bases outside the gene matches: 4. The CDR3 sequence: CASSPDRVEQYF. The DNA for the CDR3 is TGTGCCAGCAGCCCTGACAGGGTCGAGCAGTACTTC. Full variable domain (outside the CDR3, taken from reference TRBV7-9 and TRBJ2-7): DTGVSQNPRHKITKRGQNVTFRCDPISEHNRLYWYRQTLGQGPEFLTYFQNEAQLEKSRLLSDRFSAERPKGSFSTLEIQRTEQGDSAMYLCASSPDRVEQYFGPGTRLTVT.

This chain links TRBV6-5 with TRBJ1-5; unclear D gene. Germline CDR1 MNHEY, CDR2 SVGAGI. This CDR3 has 15 residues. The ends were cut back, 2 bases at V and 11 bases at J, with 19 bases in the middle. CDR3 sequence (DNA): TGTGCCAGCAGTTACGAGGCCTGGAACCGGCAGGCCCAGCATTTT. Translating it yields CASSYEAWNRQAQHF.

This clonotype was counted at least ten times. A much larger clonotype is one base distant, so this may be a read error. The chain employs TRBV12-3 or TRBV12-4 and TRBJ2-7, with a possible D match to TRBD1 (5 bases). The CDR3 runs 12 residues. Trimming removed 1 base at V and 6 bases at J, with 7 bases between. The CDR3: CASSLGGFEQYF. In DNA, the CDR3 is TGTGCCAGCAGTTTAGGGGGCTTCGAGCAGTACTTC.

This clonotype was seen a few times. V is TRBV20-1 and J is TRBJ2-7, with D possibly being TRBD1 (5 bases). The CDR3 contains 11 residues. V was shortened by 3 bases and J by 4 bases, with 7 bases between the two germline ends. The germline CDR1 and CDR2 sequences are DFQATT and SNEGSKA (reference sequence). CDR3 sequence: CSASQGYEQYV. Written as DNA, the CDR3 is TGCAGTGCTAGTCAGGGATACGAGCAGTACGTC.

The chain recombines TRBV6-5 with TRBJ1-5, with unresolved D. Germline V CDR1 and CDR2: MNHEY, SVGAGI. This CDR3 is built from 18 residues. V dropped 0 bases and J dropped 3 bases, with 18 bases sitting between them. CDR3 sequence: CASSYSIAVTGDNQPQHF. DNA for the CDR3: TGTGCCAGCAGTTACTCGATTGCGGTGACGGGCGACAATCAGCCCCAGCATTTT.

Many counts were recorded for this clonotype. The gene calls are TRBV7-2 and TRBJ2-2; D not resolved. The germline gives CDR1 SGHTA, CDR2 FQGNSA. This CDR3 has 14 residues. Trimming left V 4 bases short and J 7 bases short, with 13 bases between. CDR3 DNA: TGTGCCAGCAGCTCCTCACCGACCGTCGGGGAGCTGTTTTTT. It translates to CASSSSPTVGELFF. Together with reference TRBV7-2 and TRBJ2-2, the CDR3 gives the full variable domain: GAGVSQSPSNKVTEKGKDVELRCDPISGHTALYWYRQSLGQGLEFLIYFQGNSAPDKSGLPSDRFSAERTGGSVSTLTIQRTQQEDSAVYLCASSSSPTVGELFFGEGSRLTVL.

CDR3 nucleotides: TGTGCCAGCACCTGGACTAGCGGGGGCCCCGAGCAGTTCTTC. Translated: CASTWTSGGPEQFF. The V call is TRBV6-1, the J call TRBJ2-1, with 13 bases fitting TRBD2. Losses at the gene ends were 7 bases for V and 10 bases for J; bases not matched to a gene: 7. The germline CDR1 and CDR2 sequences are MNHNS and SASEGT. The CDR3 covers 14 residues.

This clonotype has at least ten counts. This sequence joins TRBV11-2 and TRBJ1-2; no reliable D call. CDR1 is SGHAT and CDR2 is FQNNGV in the germline V gene. The V and J ends lost 7 bases and 8 bases respectively, with 26 bases between them. This CDR3 is built from 16 residues. The CDR3 region has the DNA TGTGCCAGCAACGCATATCCAAGTCGTCCGGATCACGGCTACACCTTC. As protein: CASNAYPSRPDHGYTF.

This rearrangement joins TRBV12-5 to TRBJ2-2; the match to TRBD2 covers 14 bases. The CDR3 has 18 amino acids. V trimming: 1 base; J trimming: 3 bases; junction bases outside the gene matches: 4. Germline CDR1 reads LGHNT; CDR2 reads FRNRAP. CDR3 DNA: TGTGCTAGTGGTTTGGGACTAGCGGGGGGGCCCGACACCGGGGAGCTGTTTTTT. It translates to CASGLGLAGGPDTGELFF. The whole variable domain, filled in from reference TRBV12-5 and TRBJ2-2, reads DARVTQTPRHKVTEMGQEVTMRCQPILGHNTVFWYRQTMMQGLELLAYFRNRAPLDDSGMPKDRFSAEMPDATLATLKIQPSEPRDSAVYFCASGLGLAGGPDTGELFFGEGSRLTVL.